One sample yielded the 21 T cell receptor beta chains listed below, sequenced in a study of blood T cell repertoires in COVID-19 (dated by TCRdb to 2018 to 2020). To prepare the library, the immunoSEQ multiplex PCR assay was applied. Imported from immuneACCESS, the table was reduced by TCRdb to in-frame sequences with V and J called. These copies leave out some clones; in studies compared against another copy, an unresolved V gene accounts for under half, and the cause of the remainder is not known. The sample table lists some 340,000 clones, 90% of them with a count of one. The ten largest clonotypes hold less than 4% of the sample. The sequenced material came from PBMCs or T cells enriched from blood (not recorded which). Receptors were obtained from a woman aged 25 to 39 who had been exposed to COVID-19.

The chain couples TRBV7-7 to TRBJ1-5, with D perhaps matching TRBD1 (6 bases). The germline V gene encodes CDR1 SSHAT and CDR2 FNYEAQ (reference sequence). The V and J ends lost 5 bases and 4 bases respectively, with 9 bases between them. This CDR3 comprises 13 residues. The CDR3: CASSQDRNQPQHF. In DNA form, the CDR3 reads TGTGCCAGCAGCCAGGACAGAAATCAGCCCCAGCATTTT.

The V gene is TRBV5-1, the J gene TRBJ2-1, with 7 bases aligning to TRBD1. Germline CDR1 SGHRS, CDR2 YFSETQ. The CDR3 loop spans 16 amino acids. Trimming cost V 0 bases and J 1 base; bases outside gene matches: 4. The CDR3 sequence: CASSLEGAGSYNEQFF. Here the CDR3 DNA reads TGCGCCAGCAGCTTGGAGGGGGCTGGATCCTACAATGAGCAGTTCTTC.

This clone was observed once. This chain joins TRBV6-5 and TRBJ2-3, with TRBD1 as a possible D gene (6 bases). V was trimmed by 10 bases and J by 1 base, leaving 12 bases between them. This CDR3 comprises 13 residues. CDR1 and CDR2 (germline): MNHEY, SVGAGI. CDR3 DNA sequence: TGTGCCACAAGGGACACGGGCACAGATACGCAGTATTTT. Its translation is CATRDTGTDTQYF.

The chain links TRBV19 to TRBJ1-5; the D gene is possibly TRBD1 (5 bases). V gave up 7 bases and J gave up 4 bases, with 14 bases separating them. Looked up from germline, CDR1 is LNHDA and CDR2 is SQIVND (reference sequence). The CDR3 has 14 amino acids. CDR3 nucleotides: TGTGCCAGTAAACCAGGGATAACGAATCAGCCCCAGCATTTT. It specifies CASKPGITNQPQHF.

The chain recombines TRBV3-1 (or the pseudogene TRBV3-2) with TRBJ2-1; TRBD2 agrees at 11 bases. V dropped 6 bases and J dropped 3; count of bases not matched to a gene: 10. Germline V gene data show CDR1 as LGHDT and CDR2 as YNNKEL (reference sequence). The length of the CDR3 is 17 residues. CDR3 loop: CASSHPLAGGNYNEQFF. DNA of the CDR3: TGTGCCAGCAGTCATCCCCTAGCGGGGGGAAACTACAATGAGCAGTTCTTC.

In its sample, this clone was seen a few times. The chain couples TRBV5-4 to TRBJ1-1; TRBD1 matches at 11 bases. This CDR3 has 15 residues. Losses at the gene ends were 4 bases for V and 1 base for J; bases not matched to a gene: 3. Germline CDR1 is SGHNT and CDR2 is YYREEE (reference sequence). The CDR3: CASSPGTGGNTEAFF. The CDR3 nucleotides are TGTGCCAGCAGCCCAGGGACAGGGGGGAACACTGAAGCTTTCTTT.

The V gene is TRBV27, the J gene TRBJ2-5; a possible D gene is TRBD2 (6 bases). CDR1 and CDR2 (germline): MNHEY, SMNVEV (reference sequence). The ends were cut back, 1 base at V and 4 bases at J, with 13 bases in the middle. The CDR3 spans 15 residues. CDR3 region: CASSLYPSETETQYF. CDR3 in DNA: TGTGCCAGCAGTTTATATCCTAGCGAGACAGAGACCCAGTACTTC.

V usage is TRBV30 and J usage is TRBJ1-5; D perhaps matches TRBD1 (6 bases). With 0 bases removed from V and 4 bases from J, the gap between germline ends came to 10 bases. The germline gives CDR1 GTSNPN, CDR2 SVGIG (reference sequence). CDR3 length equals 14 residues. CDR3 in amino acids: CAWSVGTSNQPQHF. As DNA, the CDR3 is TGTGCCTGGAGTGTGGGGACAAGTAATCAGCCCCAGCATTTT. Together with reference TRBV30 and TRBJ1-5, the CDR3 gives the full variable domain: SQTIHQWPATLVQPVGSPLSLECTVEGTSNPNLYWYRQAAGRGLQLLFYSVGIGQISSEVPQNLSASRPQDRQFILSSKKLLLSDSGFYLCAWSVGTSNQPQHFGDGTRLSIL.

This sequence joins TRBV11-3 and TRBJ2-5; TRBD2 aligns across 11 bases. J gave up 3 bases and V 5 bases, and 11 bases lay outside the gene matches. The CDR3 has 17 amino acids. Germline lookup yields CDR1 SGHNT and CDR2 YENEEA. The CDR3 protein is CASSPGRSSGGKETQYF. The CDR3 DNA is TGTGCCAGCAGCCCTGGGCGGTCTAGCGGGGGGAAAGAGACCCAGTACTTC.

This clone has only one observation. The rearrangement uses TRBV9 and TRBJ2-2, with D tentatively TRBD1 (6 bases). Deletions cut 0 bases from V and 0 bases from J, with 18 bases between. The CDR3 sequence is 19 residues long. CDR1 SGDLS and CDR2 YYNGEE come from the germline V gene. CDR3 nucleotide sequence: TGTGCCAGCAGCGTAGGACCTTTCACCAGGGGCACGAACACCGGGGAGCTGTTTTTT. Translated, it gives CASSVGPFTRGTNTGELFF.

The chain combines TRBV4-3 with TRBJ1-4; D is ambiguous. V lost 0 bases to trimming and J lost 0 bases, with 11 bases between them. The germline V gene has CDR1 LGHNA and CDR2 YSLEER. The CDR3 contains 17 residues. Here the CDR3 reads CASSQDARGATNEKLFF. DNA of the CDR3: TGCGCCAGCAGCCAAGATGCGCGCGGTGCAACTAATGAAAAACTGTTTTTT.

The CDR3 is CASATGARYGYTF. CDR3 sequence (DNA): TGTGCCAGCGCCACAGGGGCCCGCTATGGCTACACCTTC. The chain joins TRBV7-9 to TRBJ1-2; 7 positions match TRBD1. CDR1 is SEHNR, CDR2 FQNEAQ, per germline (reference sequence). The junction had 7 bases not matched to a gene; V was cut back by 8 bases and J by 4 bases. This CDR3 has 13 residues.

The V and J genes are TRBV2 and TRBJ1-2; no clear D. The ends were cut back, 4 bases at V and 0 bases at J, with 6 bases in the middle. The CDR3 is 13 amino acids. The germline CDR1 and CDR2 sequences are SNHLY and FYNNEI. For the CDR3, the DNA is TGTGCCAGCAGTGCAGGCCCTAACTATGGCTACACCTTC. This codes for CASSAGPNYGYTF.

This chain uses TRBV11-1 with TRBJ1-1, with D unclear. From germline, CDR1 is SGHAT and CDR2 FQDESV (reference sequence). The CDR3 sequence is 12 residues long. V was trimmed by 5 bases and J by 9 bases, leaving 13 bases between them. CDR3 DNA sequence: TGTGCCAGCAGCCCTACCCGGGAGAAAGCTTTCTTT. Encoded protein: CASSPTREKAFF.

The genes are TRBV21-1 and TRBJ2-7; the table's D gene call, TRBD2, was not cross checked with the DNA. TRBV21-1 is designated a pseudogene. The CDR3 is made up of 15 amino acids. Written as DNA, the CDR3 is TGTGCCAGCAGCAGCAAAGCCGGGGGTTCCTACGAGCAGTACTTC. This sequence encodes CASSSKAGGSYEQYF.

The V and J genes are TRBV13 and TRBJ1-3, with unresolved D. The V gene lost 7 bases and the J gene lost 4 bases, with 14 bases spanning the gap. Looked up from germline, CDR1 is PRHDT and CDR2 is FYEKMQ (reference sequence). This CDR3 contains 14 residues. CDR3 protein: CASTPSSTGNTIYF. For the CDR3, the DNA is TGTGCCAGCACCCCCTCGTCGACAGGAAACACCATATATTTT.

The chain recombines TRBV30 with TRBJ1-3, with D maybe TRBD1 (5 bases). V shed 2 bases and J shed 0 bases, with 11 bases lying between them. CDR3 length equals 15 residues. Germline CDR1 is GTSNPN and CDR2 is SVGIG (reference sequence). CDR3 nucleotides: TGTGCCTGGAGTAACGGCAGGGCCTCTGGAAACACCATATATTTT. This codes for CAWSNGRASGNTIYF.

The chain combines TRBV19 with TRBJ2-3; 8 positions match TRBD2. Germline loops: CDR1 LNHDA, CDR2 SQIVND (reference sequence). J was trimmed by 1 base and V by 10 bases; bases with no gene match: 10. The CDR3 totals 15 residues. The CDR3 sequence: CATTGGRGGTDTQYF. The CDR3 bases are TGTGCCACCACCGGTGGGCGGGGGGGCACAGATACGCAGTATTTT.

J is TRBJ1-1 and V is TRBV20-1, with unresolved D. Between the trimmed V and J ends, which lost 3 bases and 1 base, there was a span of 9 bases. Germline CDR1 reads DFQATT; CDR2 reads SNEGSKA (reference sequence). The CDR3 extends over 13 amino acids. CDR3 region: CSASTGSNTEAFF. The CDR3 bases are TGCAGTGCTAGTACGGGGTCGAACACTGAAGCTTTCTTT.

CDR3 in amino acids: CASSFWTGGVFF. CDR3 sequence (DNA): TGTGCCAGCAGTTTCTGGACAGGGGGCGTGTTTTTT. This rearrangement joins TRBV12-3 or TRBV12-4 to TRBJ1-4, with 11 bases aligning to TRBD1. The V gene end was trimmed by 3 bases and the J gene end by 15 bases; junction bases not matched to a gene: 3. The CDR3 has 12 amino acids.

The J gene is TRBJ1-2, the V gene TRBV27; D remains unclear. This CDR3 contains 14 residues. Trimming took off 6 bases at V and 4 bases at J, with 15 bases between the two ends. The germline CDR1 and CDR2 sequences are MNHEY and SMNVEV (reference sequence). CDR3 coding DNA: TGTGCCAGCAGGCCTTCGGCCGGAGGCTATGGCTACACCTTC. Translated: CASRPSAGGYGYTF.